The clone carrying this T cell receptor (beta chain) has just one count. Trimming cost V 1 base and J 0 bases, with 8 bases left between them. Germline assignment: CDR1 SNHLY and CDR2 FYNNEI. This CDR3 contains 15 residues. The data originate from a study of shared clonotypes between healthy human individuals. The repertoire was sequenced with immunoSEQ multiplex PCR; TCRdb's copy has only in-frame clones and lacks some. The sample shows about 2 million clones, 90% to 95% of them seen only once. Input material: naive CD4+ T cells sorted from blood. This sample's subset: CD45RA+ positively selected. The V call is TRBV2, the J call TRBJ2-3, with D perhaps TRBD1 (5 bases). This TCR was sampled from a man younger than 30 in good health. The CDR3 nucleotides read TGTGCCAGCAGTGAAGTAGGGGTTAGCACAGATACGCAGTATTTT. Its protein product is CASSEVGVSTDTQYF.